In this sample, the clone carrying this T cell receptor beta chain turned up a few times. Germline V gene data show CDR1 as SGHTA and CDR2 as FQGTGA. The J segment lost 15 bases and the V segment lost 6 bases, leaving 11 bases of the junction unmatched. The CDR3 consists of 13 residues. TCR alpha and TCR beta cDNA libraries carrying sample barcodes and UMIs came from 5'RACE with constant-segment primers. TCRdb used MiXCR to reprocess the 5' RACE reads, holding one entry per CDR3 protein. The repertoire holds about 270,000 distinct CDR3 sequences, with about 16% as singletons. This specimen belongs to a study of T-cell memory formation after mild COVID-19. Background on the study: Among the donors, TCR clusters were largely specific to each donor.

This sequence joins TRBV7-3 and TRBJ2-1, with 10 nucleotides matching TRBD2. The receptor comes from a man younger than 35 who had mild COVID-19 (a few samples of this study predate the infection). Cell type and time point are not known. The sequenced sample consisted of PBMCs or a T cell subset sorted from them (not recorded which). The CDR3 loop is CASRFSGGANWFF. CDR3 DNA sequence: TGTGCCAGCAGATTCAGCGGGGGGGCCAATTGGTTCTTC.